The 26 T cell receptor beta chains presented below share a single source sample, sequenced in a study of control samples from healthy donors and cancer patients. Repertoires were generated with immunoSEQ multiplex PCR, while TCRdb's copy carries only in-frame clones and drops some. This sample yields some 39,000 clones, of which around 88% are seen a single time; around a fifth belongs to the top ten. The material sequenced was PBMCs. These receptors originate from a woman aged 60-75 years with lung cancer.

The CDR3 sequence: CASTAAPYNEQFF. The CDR3 nucleotides are TGTGCCAGTACGGCAGCACCCTACAATGAGCAGTTCTTC. The rearrangement uses TRBV19 and TRBJ2-1; D uncertain. In germline, CDR1 is LNHDA, CDR2 SQIVND (reference sequence). The V and J ends lost 7 bases and 2 bases respectively, with 9 bases between them. The CDR3 covers 13 residues.

The rearrangement links TRBV5-6 to TRBJ1-1; weak D call: TRBD1 (5 bases). CDR3 length: 14 residues. Germline values: CDR1 SGHDT, CDR2 YYEEEE. The V end was cut by 4 bases, the J end by 2 bases, with 12 bases between. The CDR3 loop reads CASSRGQVNTEAFF. The DNA of the CDR3 is TGTGCCAGCAGCAGGGGCCAGGTCAACACTGAAGCTTTCTTT.

The chain joins TRBV4-1 to TRBJ1-1, with 8 bases identical to TRBD1. V trimming: 4 bases; J trimming: 3 bases; junction bases outside the gene matches: 10. Germline V lookup: CDR1 MGHRA, CDR2 YSYEKL. The CDR3 runs to 16 residues. CDR3 nucleotide sequence: TGCGCCAGCAGCCTTAGAGACAGGGGAGGTGACACTGAAGCTTTCTTT. Its translation is CASSLRDRGGDTEAFF.

The chain combines TRBV19 with TRBJ2-1; the D gene could be TRBD1 or TRBD2 (7 bases each). V was trimmed by 4 bases and J by 12 bases, leaving 10 bases between them. Germline assignment: CDR1 LNHDA and CDR2 SQIVND (reference sequence). CDR3 length: 11 residues. The CDR3, as DNA: TGTGCCAGTAGTAGCAGGGGGGGGCAGTTCTTC. Amino acids: CASSSRGGQFF.

This chain joins TRBV5-1 and TRBJ2-7; maybe TRBD2 (5 bases). V dropped 0 bases and J dropped 2 bases, with 18 bases sitting between them. The length of the CDR3 is 17 residues. CDR1 is SGHRS and CDR2 is YFSETQ in the germline V gene. The CDR3 is CASSLAGAGAAAYEQYF. The CDR3 nucleotides are TGCGCCAGCAGCTTGGCCGGTGCAGGAGCGGCCGCCTACGAGCAGTACTTC.

The chain couples TRBV6-6 to TRBJ1-5; D is unclear. The V end was cut by 8 bases, the J end by 5 bases, with 13 bases between. Germline assignment: CDR1 MNHNY and CDR2 SVGAGI (reference sequence). The CDR3 is made up of 13 amino acids. The CDR3 DNA is TGTGCCAGCTCGACTCGGCAGTATCAGCCCCAGCATTTT. Amino acids: CASSTRQYQPQHF.

V is TRBV11-1 and J is TRBJ1-2; D ambiguous. With 8 bases removed from V and 0 bases from J, the gap between germline ends came to 13 bases. Germline lookup yields CDR1 SGHAT and CDR2 FQDESV (reference sequence). CDR3 length: 14 amino acids. Written as DNA, the CDR3 is TGTGCCAGCGCCTCATCTTGGACTAACTATGGCTACACCTTC. This gives the protein CASASSWTNYGYTF.

This chain links TRBV7-6 with TRBJ1-2, with TRBD1 matching 8 bases. The CDR3 runs 14 residues. The V segment lost 4 bases and the J segment 4 bases; nucleotides outside the gene matches: 5. Germline V gene lookup returns CDR1 SGHVS and CDR2 FNYEAQ. In DNA form, the CDR3 reads TGTGCCAGCAGCTCAGGACAGGGAAGCTATGGCTACACCTTC. Protein: CASSSGQGSYGYTF.

The chain combines TRBV29-1 with TRBJ1-4; D call uncertain. Deletions cut 1 base from V and 0 bases from J, with 9 bases between. CDR1 SQVTM and CDR2 ANQGSEA come from the germline V gene. CDR3 length: 15 residues. CDR3 coding DNA: TGCAGCGTTGAAGCAGGAAGGACAACTAATGAAAAACTGTTTTTT. Translating it yields CSVEAGRTTNEKLFF.

The genes are TRBV29-1 and TRBJ2-7; TRBD1 agrees at 11 bases. Germline loops: CDR1 SQVTM, CDR2 ANQGSEA. V lost 7 bases to trimming and J lost 6 bases; unmatched junction nucleotides: 8. The length of the CDR3 is 13 residues. CDR3 amino acids: CSGGGQGASEQYF. As DNA, the CDR3 is TGCAGCGGGGGAGGACAGGGGGCTTCCGAGCAGTACTTC.

The J gene is TRBJ1-1, the V gene TRBV7-2, with no clear D. Trimming shortened V by 3 bases and J by 4 bases, and 21 bases separated the two germline ends. Germline V gene lookup returns CDR1 SGHTA and CDR2 FQGNSA. This CDR3 has 17 residues. The CDR3 region has the DNA TGTGCCAGCAGCTTCGGCACACCCGCCCTCCTGGGCACTGAAGCTTTCTTT. It translates to CASSFGTPALLGTEAFF.

This clone came up once. The gene calls are TRBV2 and TRBJ1-2; 7 positions agree with TRBD1. J lost 2 bases, V lost 5 bases, and 5 bases had no gene match. The CDR3 sequence is 14 residues long. Germline values: CDR1 SNHLY, CDR2 FYNNEI. The CDR3: CASSPRGPNYGYTF. As DNA, the CDR3 is TGTGCCAGCAGTCCTAGGGGGCCGAACTATGGCTACACCTTC.

J is TRBJ2-7 and V is TRBV5-6; the D is unclear. V was clipped by 4 bases and J by 0 bases, with 8 bases between them. The CDR3 spans 13 residues. Germline lookup yields CDR1 SGHDT and CDR2 YYEEEE. CDR3 in DNA: TGTGCCAGCAGCCTCGTCGACTCCTACGAGCAGTACTTC. Translated: CASSLVDSYEQYF.

The chain carries TRBV5-8 and TRBJ2-2; no clear D. Trimming left V 5 bases short and J 6 bases short, with 11 bases between. This CDR3 region has 13 residues. Germline V lookup: CDR1 SGHTS, CDR2 YDEGEE. The CDR3, as DNA: TGTGCCAGCAGACTCAGTGGGTCCGGGGAGCTGTTTTTT. Amino acids: CASRLSGSGELFF.

Notes on this clone: One end of the junction fails to match germline, which may point to a read error. The genes are TRBV5-1 and TRBJ2-2, with 9 nucleotides matching TRBD2. The CDR3 is made up of 18 amino acids. Germline CDR1 is SGHRS and CDR2 is YFSETQ. The CDR3 loop is CARSGTRGGALNTGELFF. In DNA form, the CDR3 reads TGCGCCCGCAGCGGGACTCGCGGGGGGGCCTTAAACACCGGGGAGCTGTTTTTT.

V is TRBV11-1 and J is TRBJ1-2, with TRBD1 as a possible D gene (6 bases). This CDR3 comprises 12 residues. V lost 5 bases, J lost 7 bases, and 11 bases lay in between. CDR1 is SGHAT, CDR2 FQDESV, per germline (reference sequence). DNA for the CDR3: TGTGCCAGCAGCCTCCGGGACACTGGCTACACCTTC. It is translated as CASSLRDTGYTF.

In this sample, this clone turned up a few times. This chain uses TRBV2 with TRBJ2-1; 10 bases line up with TRBD2. V lost 5 bases to trimming and J lost 3 bases; unmatched junction nucleotides: 4. Germline assignment: CDR1 SNHLY and CDR2 FYNNEI. The CDR3 loop spans 15 amino acids. This CDR3 is CASSLGTSDYNEQFF. CDR3 nucleotide sequence: TGTGCCAGCAGTCTAGGGACTAGCGACTACAATGAGCAGTTCTTC. Based on the CDR3 plus reference TRBV2 and TRBJ2-1, the full variable domain is EPEVTQTPSHQVTQMGQEVILRCVPISNHLYFYWYRQILGQKVEFLVSFYNNEISEKSEIFDDQFSVERPDGSNFTLKIRSTKLEDSAMYFCASSLGTSDYNEQFFGPGTRLTVL.

The chain employs TRBV28 and TRBJ1-5; 9 bases align to TRBD1. Germline CDR1 and CDR2: MDHEN and SYDVKM. This CDR3 has 17 amino acids. Germline trimming cut 5 bases from V and 4 bases from J; bases unmatched to any gene: 12. The CDR3 nucleotides read TGTGCCAGCAGTCCCATCAGGGCGGGACAGGGAAATCAGCCCCAGCATTTT. This gives the protein CASSPIRAGQGNQPQHF.

The genes are TRBV11-3 and TRBJ2-2; D not resolved. Trimming removed 5 bases from V and 4 bases from J, with 11 bases in between. Germline assignment: CDR1 SGHNT and CDR2 YENEEA. The CDR3 has 14 amino acids. The CDR3 nucleotides are TGTGCCAGCAGCCCATCTTCCTTCACCGGGGAGCTGTTTTTT. Translation: CASSPSSFTGELFF.

The chain carries TRBV7-3 and TRBJ1-1; D may be TRBD1 (6 bases). There are 14 residues in the CDR3. Germline CDR1 SGHTA, CDR2 FQGTGA. Deletions cut 1 base from V and 5 bases from J, with 11 bases between. CDR3 sequence reads: CASSLSRGGTEAFF. In DNA, the CDR3 is TGTGCCAGCAGCTTAAGCAGGGGTGGAACTGAAGCTTTCTTT.

This sequence joins TRBV4-1 and TRBJ2-7; weak D call: TRBD1 (6 bases). The CDR3 is 16 amino acids. The germline V gene has CDR1 MGHRA and CDR2 YSYEKL. The V end lost 1 base, the J end lost 3 bases, and 16 bases lay between the germline ends. DNA of the CDR3: TGCGCCAGCAGCCAAGGGGGGCAGGGGATCGGCTACGAGCAGTACTTC. Translated, it gives CASSQGGQGIGYEQYF.

V and J are TRBV5-6 and TRBJ2-7, with TRBD2 matching over 8 bases. This CDR3 contains 16 residues. Germline V gene data show CDR1 as SGHDT and CDR2 as YYEEEE. The trim removed 4 bases at V and 2 bases at J, leaving 11 bases unmatched. CDR3 sequence reads: CASSPLAGWMPYEQYF. CDR3 nucleotide sequence: TGTGCCAGCAGCCCTTTAGCGGGGTGGATGCCCTACGAGCAGTACTTC.

This clone was counted a single time. Its ends do not fully match the called genes, so a read error is possible. This chain connects TRBV19 to TRBJ1-1; D is ambiguous. The length of the CDR3 is 11 residues. Germline CDR1 is LNHDA and CDR2 is SQIVND (reference sequence). CDR3 nucleotide sequence: TGTGCCAATAGTATCACCAGTGAAGCTTTCTTT. Its translation is CANSITSEAFF.

The gene calls are TRBV4-3 and TRBJ1-1, with D possibly being TRBD1 (5 bases). The germline gives CDR1 LGHNA, CDR2 YSLEER. V lost 3 bases and J lost 1, with 6 bases in between. This CDR3 region has 13 residues. The CDR3 reads CASSQGENTEAFF. DNA for the CDR3: TGCGCCAGCAGCCAGGGGGAGAACACTGAAGCTTTCTTT.

The chain has TRBV7-2 and TRBJ2-1; D is unresolved. Germline V gene lookup returns CDR1 SGHTA and CDR2 FQGNSA. V lost 1 base, J lost 0 bases, and 10 bases lay in between. The CDR3 consists of 16 residues. The CDR3 is CASSLGWVGSYNEQFF. CDR3 sequence (DNA): TGTGCCAGCAGCTTAGGGTGGGTAGGCTCCTACAATGAGCAGTTCTTC.

CDR3 region: CASSKGQGGLVGGYTF. The DNA of the CDR3 is TGTGCCAGTAGTAAGGGACAGGGGGGACTTGTCGGTGGCTACACCTTC. The V call is TRBV19, the J call TRBJ1-2; 11 bases match TRBD1. With V trimmed by 4 bases and J by 7 bases, 11 bases remained unmatched. The CDR3 spans 16 residues. Germline CDR1 LNHDA, CDR2 SQIVND (reference sequence).